This paragraph covers one T cell receptor (beta chain) sequence. Per the study methods: It was from reference gene primer amplification that nucleated cell counts were estimated. Using immunoSEQ multiplex PCR, the repertoire was profiled, and TCRdb retains in-frame clones only, with some absent. Clone size and V and J calls were adopted from that table, with D and trimming inferred from the DNA. The sample consists of 150,000 to 200,000 clones, about 83% of them appearing once. The V gene's germline CDR1 is GTSNPN and CDR2 SVGIG (reference sequence). CDR3 size: 13 residues. The trim removed 4 bases at V and 6 bases at J, leaving 9 bases unmatched. This entry belongs to a study of blood T cell repertoires in COVID-19. Overall study context: Whether acute or convalescent, the COVID-19 samples came from the United States, Italy and Spain. T cells, B-cell-depleted T cells, or PBMCs provided the cDNA or gDNA that served as material.

The TCR was taken from a human donor in a cohort sampled during active COVID-19. The specimen sequenced was peripheral blood. This sequence joins TRBV30 and TRBJ2-7, with 7 nucleotides matching TRBD2. The CDR3 DNA reads as TGTGCCTGGAAGCCCGGGACTAAAGCCGAGCAGTACTTC. This codes for CAWKPGTKAEQYF.